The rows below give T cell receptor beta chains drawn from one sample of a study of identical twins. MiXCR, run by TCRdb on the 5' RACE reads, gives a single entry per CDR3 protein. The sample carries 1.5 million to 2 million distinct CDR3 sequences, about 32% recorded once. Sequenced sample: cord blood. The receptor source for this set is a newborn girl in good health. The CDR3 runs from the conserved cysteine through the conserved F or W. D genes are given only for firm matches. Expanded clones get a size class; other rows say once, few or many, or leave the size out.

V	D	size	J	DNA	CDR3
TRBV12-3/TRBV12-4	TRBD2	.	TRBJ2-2	TGTGCCAGCAGTTTGAAGGTAGCGGGAGTTACCGGGGAGCTGTTTTTT	CASSLKVAGVTGELFF
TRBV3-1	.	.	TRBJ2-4	TGTGCCAGCAGCGTACAGGGAGGGAACATTCAGTACTTC	CASSVQGGNIQYF
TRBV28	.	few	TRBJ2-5	TGTGCCAGCAGTTTAAAATCTATGGGCGAGACCCAGTACTTC	CASSLKSMGETQYF
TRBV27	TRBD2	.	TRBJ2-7	TGTGCCAGCAGTGAGCGGGGGGGTAGCGAGCAGTACTTC	CASSERGGSEQYF
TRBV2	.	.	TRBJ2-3	TGTGCCAGCAGTGATATCACCTCAACCGATACGCAGTATTTT	CASSDITSTDTQYF
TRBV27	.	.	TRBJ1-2	TGTGCCAGCAGTTTATCTGTGTCAGACCTCAACTATGGCTACACCTTC	CASSLSVSDLNYGYTF
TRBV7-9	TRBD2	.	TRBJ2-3	TGTGCCAGCAGCTTAGAGGCGGGGGTGAGAGATACGCAGTATTTT	CASSLEAGVRDTQYF
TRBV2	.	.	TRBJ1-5	TGTGCCAGCAGTGCTGGGACGGCAGGACCATATAGCAATCAGCCCCAGCATTTT	CASSAGTAGPYSNQPQHF
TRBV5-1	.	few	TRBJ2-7	TGCGCCAGCAGCCCGCAGGGCCTTAACTACGAGCAGTACTTC	CASSPQGLNYEQYF
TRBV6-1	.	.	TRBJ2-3	TGTGCCAGCAGTGAAGCCTACAGCAGCAGCACAGATACGCAGTATTTT	CASSEAYSSSTDTQYF
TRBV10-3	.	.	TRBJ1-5	TGTGCCATCAGTGAGTCCGGGCAGTCCCATAGCAATCAGCCCCAGCATTTT	CAISESGQSHSNQPQHF
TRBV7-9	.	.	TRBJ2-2	TGTGCCAGCAGCTTAGGATCTCTAGCAAACACCGGGGAGCTGTTTTTT	CASSLGSLANTGELFF
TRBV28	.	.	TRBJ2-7	TGTGCCAGCAGTAACTCGCAGGGAATCTCCTACAATGAGCAGTACTTC	CASSNSQGISYNEQYF
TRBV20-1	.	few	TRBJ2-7	TGCAGTGCTACTAGGGCCTACGAGCAGTACTTC	CSATRAYEQYF
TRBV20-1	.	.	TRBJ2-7	TGCAGCGCACACAACTACGAGCAGTACTTC	CSAHNYEQYF
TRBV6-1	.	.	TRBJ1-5	TGTGCCAGCAGCCAGGTGGAACCCTACCCTTATAGCAATCAGCCCCAGCATTTT	CASSQVEPYPYSNQPQHF
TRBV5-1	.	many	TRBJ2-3	TGTGCCAGCGGCACAGATACGCAGTATTTT	CASGTDTQYF
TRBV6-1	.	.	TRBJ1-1	TGTGCCAGCAGGACTTTGGGCAGTTTCTGGGAGGCGAACACTGAAGCTTTCTTT	CASRTLGSFWEANTEAFF
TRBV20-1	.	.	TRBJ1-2	TGCAGTGCTAGGGCCCCCCGGATTGGACGGAGCTATGGCTACACCTTC	CSARAPRIGRSYGYTF
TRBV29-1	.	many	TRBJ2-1	TGCAGCGTTTCCCCAGGGTCCTACAATGAGCAGTTCTTC	CSVSPGSYNEQFF
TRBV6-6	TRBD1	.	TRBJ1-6	TGTGCCAGCAGCCGCCGGGACAGGGTTGAGTCACCCCTCCACTTT	CASSRRDRVESPLHF
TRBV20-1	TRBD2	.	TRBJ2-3	TGCAGTGCTAGGAGGGCGGGGGGGCTAAGCACAGATACGCAGTATTTT	CSARRAGGLSTDTQYF
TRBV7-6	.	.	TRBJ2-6	TGTGCCAGCAGCTTAAACCCGGCCGGGGCCAACGTCCTGACTTTC	CASSLNPAGANVLTF
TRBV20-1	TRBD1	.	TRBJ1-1	TGCAGTGCTACCCTGACAGGGGGCATCACTGAAGCTTTCTTT	CSATLTGGITEAFF
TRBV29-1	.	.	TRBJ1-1	TGCAGCCTCCGCCCAGGGTTACCTTTCTTT	CSLRPGLPFF
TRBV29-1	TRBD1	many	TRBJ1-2	TGCAGCGTTGAAGGACAGGGGTTAGATGGCTACACCTTC	CSVEGQGLDGYTF
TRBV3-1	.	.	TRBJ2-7	TGTGCCAGCAGGGCACGGGCTAAAAGCTCCTACGAGCAGTACTTC	CASRARAKSSYEQYF